The entry that follows covers one TCR beta chain sequence. The antigen is unknown. A much larger clone differs from this one at a single base, so this may be a read error. The CDR3 contains 14 residues. Trimming stripped 5 bases from V and 0 bases from J, with 13 bases between. Germline-derived CDR1 and CDR2 are GTSNPN and SVGIG (reference sequence). This sample is drawn from a study of T-cell reconstitution after alpha-beta-depleted transplantation in children. Study-level results: After transplant, at about two months, alpha-beta T cells were reportedly derived from several hundred expanded graft clones. The study traced high day-60 TCRbeta diversity in some patients to surviving recipient T cells and thymic progenitors. When one year had passed after transplant, most T-cell counts and diversity came from newly produced T cells.

TCRbeta library construction was performed incorporating unique molecular identifiers. TCRdb ran MiXCR on the PCR reads and lists one entry per CDR3 protein. The sample lists approximately 31,000 distinct CDR3 sequences; nearly 6.5% were seen once. The V and J genes are TRBV30 and TRBJ1-2; no firm D call. The sample here was peripheral blood, taken 60 days after TCRalphabeta/CD19-depleted stem cell transplant. The sequence was collected from a child less than two years old who had a stem cell transplant for acute myeloid leukemia, so the T cells may come from the graft donor. CDR3 sequence: CAWGFSTANYGYTF. In nucleotides, the CDR3 is TGTGCCTGGGGTTTCAGTACGGCTAACTATGGCTACACCTTC.